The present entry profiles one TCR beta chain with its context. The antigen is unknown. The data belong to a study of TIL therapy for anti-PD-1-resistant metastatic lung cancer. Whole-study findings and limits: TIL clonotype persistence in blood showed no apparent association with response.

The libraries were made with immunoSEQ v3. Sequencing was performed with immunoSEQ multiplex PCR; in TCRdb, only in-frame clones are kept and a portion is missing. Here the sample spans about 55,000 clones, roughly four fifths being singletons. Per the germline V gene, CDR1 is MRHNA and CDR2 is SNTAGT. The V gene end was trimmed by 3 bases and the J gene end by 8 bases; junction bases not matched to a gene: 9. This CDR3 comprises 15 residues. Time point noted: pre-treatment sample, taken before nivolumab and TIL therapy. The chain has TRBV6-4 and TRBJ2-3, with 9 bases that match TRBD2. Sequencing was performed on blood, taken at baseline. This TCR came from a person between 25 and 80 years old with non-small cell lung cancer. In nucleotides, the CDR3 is TGTGCCAGCAGTGAAGGTAGCGGGAGAGGGGGTACGCAGTATTTT. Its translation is CASSEGSGRGGTQYF.